The entry that follows covers one T cell receptor beta chain sequence. What it binds is unknown. Primers: 60 Vbeta forward and 13 Jbeta reverse. In the study's own analysis: In a later analysis, of tens of millions of unique beta chains, roughly 9.9 million appeared in at least two donors. Profiled with immunoSEQ multiplex PCR; TCRdb holds only in-frame clones, not every one. Clonal size and the V and J genes are those of that table, whereas D and trimming came from the DNA. The profile covers 200,000 or so clones, with about 81% appearing a single time and roughly 2.1% taken by the ten largest. These data are taken from a study of cytomegalovirus exposure and HLA in healthy donors. The overall study: Approximately 180 million T cells yielded more than 95 million unique TCR beta sequences, as an earlier analysis found. Findings and limits, study-wide: With DRB1 most and HLA-C fewest, TCR association rates differed between HLA loci in a later analysis.

Trimming removed 10 bases at V and 0 bases at J, with 19 bases between. The germline gives CDR1 WSHSY, CDR2 SAAADI. The CDR3 extends over 16 amino acids. The sequence was collected from a woman aged 18 to 35 in good health and CMV-seropositive. This chain joins TRBV10-2 and TRBJ1-5; a possible D gene is TRBD1 (5 bases). The sequencing sample was made of PBMCs. The CDR3 nucleotides read TGCGCCACCAAAGGCAGGGTGACTTATAGCAATCAGCCCCAGCATTTT. Residues: CATKGRVTYSNQPQHF.